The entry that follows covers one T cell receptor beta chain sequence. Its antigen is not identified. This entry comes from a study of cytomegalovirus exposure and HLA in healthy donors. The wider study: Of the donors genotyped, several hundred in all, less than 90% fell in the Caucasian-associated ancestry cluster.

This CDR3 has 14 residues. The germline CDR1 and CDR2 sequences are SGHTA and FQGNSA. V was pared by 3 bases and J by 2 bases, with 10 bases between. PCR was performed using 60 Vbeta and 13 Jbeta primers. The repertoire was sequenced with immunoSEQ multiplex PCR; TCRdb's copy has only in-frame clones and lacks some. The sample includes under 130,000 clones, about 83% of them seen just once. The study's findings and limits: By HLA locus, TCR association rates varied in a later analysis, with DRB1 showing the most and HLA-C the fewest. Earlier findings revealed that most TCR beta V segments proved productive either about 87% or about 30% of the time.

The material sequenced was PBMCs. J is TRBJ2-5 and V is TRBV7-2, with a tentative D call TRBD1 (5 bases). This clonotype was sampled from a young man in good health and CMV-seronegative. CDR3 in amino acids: CASSLRQSQETQYF. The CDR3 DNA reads TGTGCCAGCAGCTTGAGACAGTCGCAAGAGACCCAGTACTTC. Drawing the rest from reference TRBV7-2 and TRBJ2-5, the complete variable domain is GAGVSQSPSNKVTEKGKDVELRCDPISGHTALYWYRQSLGQGLEFLIYFQGNSAPDKSGLPSDRFSAERTGGSVSTLTIQRTQQEDSAVYLCASSLRQSQETQYFGPGTRLLVL.